This T cell receptor (beta chain) comes out of a study of cytomegalovirus exposure and HLA in healthy donors. Overall study context: Unique TCR beta sequences numbering fewer than 130 million came from 150 million to 200 million T cells in an earlier analysis.

13 Jbeta primers and 60 Vbeta primers were used for the PCR. Here immunoSEQ multiplex PCR was the method, and the copy in TCRdb shows in-frame clones only, minus some. The data contain some 160,000 clones, 81% of them singletons. General study findings and limits: Association of a missense DCLRE1C variant with TCR beta V- and J-gene trimming was reported in a later analysis. A later analysis showed that HLA-associated TCR beta chains had undergone more clonal expansion than equally common others. Differences between HLA loci emerged in a later analysis of TCR association rates, with DRB1 most and HLA-C fewest.

Details on this clone: As yet, its antigen is unknown.

Germline V gene lookup returns CDR1 SGHRS and CDR2 YFSETQ. The V segment lost 4 bases and the J segment 15 bases; nucleotides outside the gene matches: 14. The CDR3 is 14 amino acids. Sequencing used PBMCs. The receptor comes from a man aged 50 to 59 in good health and CMV-seropositive. V gene TRBV5-1 combines with J gene TRBJ1-3; 9 positions match TRBD1. Here the CDR3 reads CASSPGQGTGFGYF. CDR3 nucleotide sequence: TGCGCCAGCAGCCCGGGACAGGGAACCGGCTTCGGATATTTT.